This TCR beta chain was profiled in a study of neoadjuvant anti-PD-1 for oral cavity cancer. Germline V gives CDR1 MNHEY, CDR2 SMNVEV (reference sequence). The CDR3 is 16 amino acids. V was clipped by 5 bases and J by 6 bases; unmatched bases: 11. Blood libraries mostly used about 500 ng genomic DNA, six replicates each. Sequencing was performed with immunoSEQ multiplex PCR; in TCRdb, only in-frame clones are kept and a portion is missing. Of some 17,000 clones listed, about 67% are singletons. This clone was seen more than once but under ten times. This sequence joins TRBV27 and TRBJ2-7; 12 positions agree with TRBD1. This TCR was sampled from a person between 40 and 80 years old with oral cavity squamous cell carcinoma. This sample comprised PBMCs, obtained before nivolumab (anti-PD-1) treatment. CDR3 sequence: CASSNPGQGAGSEQYF. In DNA, the CDR3 is TGTGCCAGCAGTAATCCGGGACAGGGGGCGGGGAGCGAGCAGTACTTC.